This T cell receptor (beta chain) comes out of a study of T cells in Graves' hyperthyroidism and ophthalmopathy. Amplified regions were TCR beta CDR3 sequences from RNA transcripts. RT-PCR in the first round (using the HTBI primer set) targeted the TCR CDR3. TCRdb re-called the multiplex PCR reads through MiXCR, storing one row per CDR3 protein. The repertoire has 300,000 to 350,000 distinct CDR3 sequences, about 14% of them found once; the top ten carry under 30%. This clonotype has a count of ten or more. Its matching antigen is unknown. The ends were cut back, 3 bases at V and 0 bases at J, with 8 bases in the middle. The CDR3 contains 14 residues. Germline V lookup: CDR1 DFQATT, CDR2 SNEGSKA (reference sequence). Study results and caveats: Peripheral blood also featured most of the thyroid clonotypes expanded above 0.001.

Subjects aged 18 to 65 presented with newly diagnosed hyperthyroidism of less than 2 months' duration. Patients showing uncontrolled infection, other autoimmune disease, pregnancy or lactation were ineligible. Each diagnosis was grounded in clinical symptoms, serum thyroxine and TRAb, thyroid ultrasound, and orbital computed tomography. Sequencing used blood. The source is a woman between 25 and 40 years old with Graves' hyperthyroidism. The V gene is TRBV20-1, the J gene TRBJ1-4; D is unresolved. CDR3 amino acids: CSARSLATNEKLFF. The CDR3 DNA reads as TGCAGTGCTAGGTCCTTGGCAACTAATGAAAAACTGTTTTTT.